The next 2 T cell receptor beta chains were all read from a single sample in a study of blood T cell repertoires in COVID-19. Only in-frame clones appear in the TCRdb table, and some are missing; sequencing was by immunoSEQ multiplex PCR. The table has some 250,000 clones, roughly 87% seen once. The specimen was peripheral blood. The receptors stem from a woman in her twenties or thirties with acute or convalescent COVID-19.

The chain is built from TRBV11-1 and TRBJ2-7; 8 bases fit TRBD1. This CDR3 is 16 amino acids long. With V trimmed by 5 bases and J by 4 bases, 13 bases remained unmatched. CDR1 is SGHAT and CDR2 is FQDESV in the germline V gene (reference sequence). Here the CDR3 DNA reads TGTGCCAGCAGCCCTTATCCGGCCGGGACAGGATACGAGCAGTACTTC. Translated, it gives CASSPYPAGTGYEQYF.

The gene calls are TRBV29-1 and TRBJ2-2, with D possibly TRBD2 on 5 matching bases. From germline, CDR1 is SQVTM and CDR2 ANQGSEA. This CDR3 contains 13 residues. Trimming shortened V by 3 bases and J by 7 bases, and 12 bases separated the two germline ends. The CDR3 region is CSVDRDRGGELFF. CDR3 in DNA: TGCAGCGTTGACCGGGATCGGGGCGGGGAGCTGTTTTTT.